The present T cell receptor beta chain was sequenced within a study of T cell repertoires in cytomegalovirus infection. About the study: The public TCR beta signatures pointed to both CMV infection and matching HLA type.

Study findings and constraints: HLA-C-restricted TCR beta clonotypes specific for CMV led the ex vivo response. Carriers of CMV and the relevant HLA type were discriminated by public TCR beta frequency.

Between the trimmed V and J ends, which lost 5 bases and 0 bases, there was a span of 13 bases. Germline values: CDR1 SGHTA, CDR2 FQGNSA. The CDR3 has 15 residues. TCRdb called the reads again in MiXCR, with one record for every CDR3 protein. The sample includes some 310,000 distinct CDR3 sequences, around 25% of them seen just once. This clonotype was recorded many times. No antigen is known for it. The chain joins TRBV7-2 to TRBJ2-5; maybe TRBD1 (5 bases). The sequence was obtained from a human donor in good health (CMV status not recorded). Some clones in this sample may be carry-over from other donors' samples. The sample here was cultured PBMCs, taken from culture after CMV antigen stimulation. The CDR3 region is CASSERGHDQETQYF. DNA for the CDR3: TGTGCCAGCAGCGAGAGAGGACACGACCAAGAGACCCAGTACTTC. Full variable domain (remainder filled in from reference TRBV7-2 and TRBJ2-5): GAGVSQSPSNKVTEKGKDVELRCDPISGHTALYWYRQSLGQGLEFLIYFQGNSAPDKSGLPSDRFSAERTGGSVSTLTIQRTQQEDSAVYLCASSERGHDQETQYFGPGTRLLVL.